The 14 T cell receptor beta chains in this list originate from one sample, sequenced in a study of T cell changes during pregnancy in multiple sclerosis. TCRdb keeps only in-frame clones here, not all; method: immunoSEQ multiplex PCR. The sample records 55,000 to 80,000 clones, roughly 94% being singletons. The source was peripheral blood, collected in the third trimester of pregnancy. All receptors come from a female donor with multiple sclerosis, enrolled in a pregnancy study.

The chain carries TRBV29-1 and TRBJ1-2; tentatively, D is TRBD1 (5 bases). The CDR3 consists of 12 residues. Trimming stripped 3 bases from V and 2 bases from J, with 7 bases between. The germline V gene encodes CDR1 SQVTM and CDR2 ANQGSEA. CDR3 nucleotide sequence: TGCAGCGTTGACCGGGGGAACTATGGCTACACCTTC. Its translation: CSVDRGNYGYTF.

The chain links TRBV7-6 to TRBJ1-2, with D unresolved. The CDR3 extends over 15 amino acids. The V gene's germline CDR1 is SGHVS and CDR2 FNYEAQ. V was clipped by 0 bases and J by 4 bases, with 12 bases between them. The DNA of the CDR3 is TGTGCCAGCAGCTTAGCGAGTGGGCTAACCTATGGCTACACCTTC. Translation: CASSLASGLTYGYTF. Full variable domain (rest looked up from reference TRBV7-6 and TRBJ1-2): GAGVSQSPRYKVTKRGQDVALRCDPISGHVSLYWYRQALGQGPEFLTYFNYEAQQDKSGLPNDRFSAERPEGSISTLTIQRTEQRDSAMYRCASSLASGLTYGYTFGSGTRLTVV.

The chain employs TRBV12-5 and TRBJ1-5; D gene ambiguous. The CDR3 is made up of 16 amino acids. V lost 2 bases and J lost 0, with 11 bases in between. The germline CDR1 and CDR2 sequences are LGHNT and FRNRAP. The DNA of the CDR3 is TGTGCTAGTGGTTTGAGAGGGCTCAATAGCAATCAGCCCCAGCATTTT. Protein product: CASGLRGLNSNQPQHF.

The chain combines TRBV7-9 with TRBJ2-1; 9 positions agree with TRBD2. The trim removed 6 bases at V and 6 bases at J, leaving 12 bases unmatched. The germline CDR1 and CDR2 sequences are SEHNR and FQNEAQ (reference sequence). This CDR3 has 16 residues. CDR3 sequence (DNA): TGTGCCAGCAGTACCCCCGGGCGGGGGGGCCTCAATGAGCAGTTCTTC. Encoded protein: CASSTPGRGGLNEQFF.

Only one count was recorded for this clone. The gene calls are TRBV4-3 and TRBJ2-3; TRBD2 might be the D (5 bases). Germline values: CDR1 LGHNA, CDR2 YSLEER. The CDR3 runs to 17 residues. V was clipped by 3 bases and J by 0 bases, with 16 bases between them. The CDR3 spells CASSQEAGYGSTDTQYF. CDR3 bases: TGCGCCAGCAGCCAGGAGGCCGGATACGGGAGCACAGATACGCAGTATTTT.

J is TRBJ2-7 and V is TRBV11-2; 11 bases are shared with TRBD2. CDR3 size: 15 residues. CDR1 and CDR2 (germline): SGHAT, FQNNGV. V was pared by 4 bases and J by 6 bases, with 8 bases of the junction left unmatched. CDR3 residues: CASSWGSGGAFEQYF. DNA for the CDR3: TGTGCCAGCAGCTGGGGTAGCGGGGGGGCGTTCGAGCAGTACTTC.

This rearrangement joins TRBV7-2 to TRBJ1-5, with a weak D call TRBD1 (5 bases). This CDR3 comprises 15 residues. Trimming took off 4 bases at V and 2 bases at J, with 12 bases between the two ends. Per the germline V gene, CDR1 is SGHTA and CDR2 is FQGNSA. For the CDR3, the DNA is TGTGCCAGCAGCTGGAAATGGGGCGGCAATCAGCCCCAGCATTTT. Its protein product is CASSWKWGGNQPQHF.

The chain uses TRBV5-6 and TRBJ1-2; 10 nucleotides line up with TRBD1. V was clipped by 3 bases and J by 8 bases; unmatched bases: 13. Germline CDR1 is SGHDT and CDR2 is YYEEEE. CDR3 length equals 16 residues. In DNA form, the CDR3 reads TGTGCCAGCAGCTCCAGATTAAGACAGGGGGCTAGAGGCTACACCTTC. Amino acids: CASSSRLRQGARGYTF.

The chain is built from TRBV11-3 and TRBJ2-5; D is ambiguous. V was pared by 1 base and J by 9 bases, with 9 bases between. Germline CDR1 is SGHNT and CDR2 is YENEEA. The CDR3 has 12 residues. The CDR3 sequence: CASSLGPGAQYF. DNA of the CDR3: TGTGCCAGCAGCTTAGGTCCCGGTGCCCAGTACTTC.

The chain links TRBV7-7 to TRBJ2-7; TRBD1 is a possible D gene (6 bases). V was shortened by 5 bases and J by 3 bases, with 11 bases between the two germline ends. From germline, CDR1 is SSHAT and CDR2 FNYEAQ (reference sequence). The CDR3 sequence is 13 residues long. The CDR3 sequence: CASSPGDNYEQYF. The CDR3 nucleotides read TGTGCCAGCAGCCCAGGGGACAACTACGAGCAGTACTTC. Drawing the rest from reference TRBV7-7 and TRBJ2-7, the complete variable domain is GAGVSQSPRYKVTKRGQDVTLRCDPISSHATLYWYQQALGQGPEFLTYFNYEAQPDKSGLPSDRFSAERPEGSISTLTIQRTEQRDSAMYRCASSPGDNYEQYFGPGTRLTVT.

This sequence joins TRBV5-1 and TRBJ2-5; D may be TRBD1 (6 bases). The germline gives CDR1 SGHRS, CDR2 YFSETQ. The V gene lost 2 bases and the J gene lost 1 base, with 12 bases spanning the gap. The CDR3 has 15 amino acids. The CDR3 spells CASSFPSGAQETQYF. In nucleotides, the CDR3 is TGCGCCAGCAGCTTTCCTTCAGGGGCCCAAGAGACCCAGTACTTC.

V is TRBV9 and J is TRBJ1-4; 7 nucleotides match TRBD1. V lost 4 bases to trimming and J lost 4 bases; unmatched junction nucleotides: 4. CDR1 is SGDLS and CDR2 is YYNGEE in the germline V gene. The CDR3 consists of 14 residues. The CDR3 protein is CASSMGQLNEKLFF. CDR3 DNA sequence: TGTGCCAGCAGCATGGGACAGCTTAATGAAAAACTGTTTTTT.

The chain combines TRBV25-1 with TRBJ2-7, with 11 bases matching TRBD1. Germline CDR1 MGHDK, CDR2 SYGVNS. The CDR3 runs to 16 residues. J was trimmed by 1 base and V by 3 bases; bases with no gene match: 5. The CDR3 region has the DNA TGTGCCAGCAGTGACCCTGGGACAGGGGGATCCTACGAGCAGTACTTC. This gives the protein CASSDPGTGGSYEQYF.

V and J are TRBV5-1 and TRBJ1-1; 8 bases are a match to TRBD1. Germline values: CDR1 SGHRS, CDR2 YFSETQ. V shed 0 bases and J 10 bases; nucleotides not matched to a gene: 11. The CDR3 sequence is 15 residues long. The CDR3 region has the DNA TGCGCCAGCAGCTTGGGTGACAGGGGAGGACTCCGAGCTTTCTTT. The encoded protein is CASSLGDRGGLRAFF.